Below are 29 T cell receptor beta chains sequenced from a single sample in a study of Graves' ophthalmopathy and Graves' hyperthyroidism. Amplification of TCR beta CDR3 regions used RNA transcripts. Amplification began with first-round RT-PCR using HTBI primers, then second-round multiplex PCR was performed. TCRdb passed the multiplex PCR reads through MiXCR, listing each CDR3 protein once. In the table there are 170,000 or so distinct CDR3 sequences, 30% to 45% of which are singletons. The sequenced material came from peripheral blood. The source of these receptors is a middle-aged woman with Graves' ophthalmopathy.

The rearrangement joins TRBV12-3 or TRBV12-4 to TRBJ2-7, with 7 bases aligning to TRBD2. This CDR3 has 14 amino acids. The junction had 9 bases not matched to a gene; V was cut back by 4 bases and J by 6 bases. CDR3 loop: CASSWGGARLEQYF. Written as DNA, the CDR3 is TGTGCCAGCAGTTGGGGAGGGGCGCGGCTCGAGCAGTACTTC.

CDR3 residues: CASSQSRQVNTEAFF. The CDR3, as DNA: TGTGCCAGCAGCCAGTCGAGACAGGTGAACACTGAAGCTTTCTTT. The genes are TRBV6-5 and TRBJ1-1; D may be TRBD1 (6 bases). The CDR3 sequence is 15 residues long. Germline V gene data show CDR1 as MNHEY and CDR2 as SVGAGI. V was pared by 6 bases and J by 0 bases, with 14 bases between.

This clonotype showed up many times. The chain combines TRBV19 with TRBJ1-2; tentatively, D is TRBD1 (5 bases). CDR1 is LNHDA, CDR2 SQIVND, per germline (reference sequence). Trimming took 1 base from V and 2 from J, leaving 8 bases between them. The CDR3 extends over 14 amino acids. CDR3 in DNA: TGTGCCAGTAGTATAGCACGGGGGAACTATGGCTACACCTTC. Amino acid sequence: CASSIARGNYGYTF.

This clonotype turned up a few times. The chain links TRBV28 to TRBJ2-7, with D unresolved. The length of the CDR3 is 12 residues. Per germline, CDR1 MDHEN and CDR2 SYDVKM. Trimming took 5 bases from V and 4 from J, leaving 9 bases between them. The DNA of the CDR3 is TGTGCCAGCAGTAACAGCTTTTACGAGCAGTACTTC. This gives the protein CASSNSFYEQYF.

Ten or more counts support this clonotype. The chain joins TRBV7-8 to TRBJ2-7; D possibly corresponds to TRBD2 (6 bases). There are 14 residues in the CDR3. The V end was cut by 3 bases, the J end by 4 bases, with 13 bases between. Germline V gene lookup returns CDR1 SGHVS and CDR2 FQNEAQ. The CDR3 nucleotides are TGTGCCAGCAGCTTCAGGCGGGAAGAATACGAGCAGTACTTC. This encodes CASSFRREEYEQYF.

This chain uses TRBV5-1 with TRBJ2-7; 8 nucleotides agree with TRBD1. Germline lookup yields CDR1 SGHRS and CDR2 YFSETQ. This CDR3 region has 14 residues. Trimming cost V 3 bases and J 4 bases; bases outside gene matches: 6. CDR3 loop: CASSSRQGKYEQYF. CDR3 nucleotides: TGCGCCAGCAGCTCGCGACAGGGGAAATACGAGCAGTACTTC.

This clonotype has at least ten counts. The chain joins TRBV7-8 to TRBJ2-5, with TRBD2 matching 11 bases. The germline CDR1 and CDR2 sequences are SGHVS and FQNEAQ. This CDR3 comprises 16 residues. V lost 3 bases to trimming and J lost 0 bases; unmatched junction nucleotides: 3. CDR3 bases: TGTGCCAGCAGCTTTAGCGGGAGGGCCGACCAAGAGACCCAGTACTTC. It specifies CASSFSGRADQETQYF.

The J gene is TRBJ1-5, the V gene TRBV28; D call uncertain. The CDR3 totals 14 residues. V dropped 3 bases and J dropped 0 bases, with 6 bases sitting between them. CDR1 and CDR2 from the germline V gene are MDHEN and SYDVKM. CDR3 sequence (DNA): TGTGCCAGCAGTTTCCAGAATAGCAATCAGCCCCAGCATTTT. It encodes CASSFQNSNQPQHF. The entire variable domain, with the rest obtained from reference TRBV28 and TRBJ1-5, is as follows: DVKVTQSSRYLVKRTGEKVFLECVQDMDHENMFWYRQDPGLGLRLIYFSYDVKMKEKGDIPEGYSVSREKKERFSLILESASTNQTSMYLCASSFQNSNQPQHFGDGTRLSIL.

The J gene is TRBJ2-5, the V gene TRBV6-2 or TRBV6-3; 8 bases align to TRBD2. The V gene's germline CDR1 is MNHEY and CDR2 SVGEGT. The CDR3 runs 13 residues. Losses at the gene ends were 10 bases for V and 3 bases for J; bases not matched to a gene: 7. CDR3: CATILAGEETQYF. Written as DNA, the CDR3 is TGTGCCACCATCCTAGCGGGTGAAGAGACCCAGTACTTC.

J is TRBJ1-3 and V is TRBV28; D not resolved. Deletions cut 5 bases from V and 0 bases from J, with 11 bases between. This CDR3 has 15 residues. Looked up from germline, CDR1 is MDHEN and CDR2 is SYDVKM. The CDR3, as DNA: TGTGCCAGCAGTAGCTTGCAGTCCTCTGGAAACACCATATATTTT. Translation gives CASSSLQSSGNTIYF.

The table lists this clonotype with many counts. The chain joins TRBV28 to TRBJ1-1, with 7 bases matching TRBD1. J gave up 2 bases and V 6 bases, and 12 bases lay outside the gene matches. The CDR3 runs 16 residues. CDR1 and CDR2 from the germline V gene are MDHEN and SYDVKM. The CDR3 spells CASSGGQGVRNTEAFF. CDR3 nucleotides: TGTGCCAGCAGCGGGGGGCAGGGGGTAAGAAACACTGAAGCTTTCTTT. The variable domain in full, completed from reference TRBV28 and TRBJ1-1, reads DVKVTQSSRYLVKRTGEKVFLECVQDMDHENMFWYRQDPGLGLRLIYFSYDVKMKEKGDIPEGYSVSREKKERFSLILESASTNQTSMYLCASSGGQGVRNTEAFFGQGTRLTVV.

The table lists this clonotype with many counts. The CDR3 protein is CASSYGQGLGYGYTF. In nucleotides, the CDR3 is TGTGCCAGCAGTTACGGACAGGGTTTGGGCTATGGCTACACCTTC. This chain connects TRBV6-5 to TRBJ1-2, with TRBD1 matching over 8 bases. Germline V gene data show CDR1 as MNHEY and CDR2 as SVGAGI. V was pared by 2 bases and J by 4 bases, with 6 bases of the junction left unmatched. The CDR3 runs 15 residues.

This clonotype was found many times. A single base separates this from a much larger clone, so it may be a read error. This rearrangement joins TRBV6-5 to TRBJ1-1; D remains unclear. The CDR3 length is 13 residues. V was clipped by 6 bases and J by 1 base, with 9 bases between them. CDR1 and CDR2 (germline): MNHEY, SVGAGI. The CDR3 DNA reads TGTGCCAGCAGCTTAGACAAGAACACTGAAGCTTTCTTT. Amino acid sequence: CASSLDKNTEAFF.

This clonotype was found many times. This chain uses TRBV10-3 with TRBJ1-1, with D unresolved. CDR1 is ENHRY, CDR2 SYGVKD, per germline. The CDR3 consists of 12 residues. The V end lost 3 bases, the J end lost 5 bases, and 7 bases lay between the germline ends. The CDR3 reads CAISELGTEAFF. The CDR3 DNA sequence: TGTGCCATCAGTGAATTGGGGACTGAAGCTTTCTTT.

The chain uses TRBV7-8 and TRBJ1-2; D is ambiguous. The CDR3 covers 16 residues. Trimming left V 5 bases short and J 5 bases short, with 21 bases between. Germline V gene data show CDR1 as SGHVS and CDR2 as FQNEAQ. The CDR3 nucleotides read TGTGCCAGCAGCCCAGGCGGAGCAGGCCGGATTTATGGCTACACCTTC. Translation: CASSPGGAGRIYGYTF.

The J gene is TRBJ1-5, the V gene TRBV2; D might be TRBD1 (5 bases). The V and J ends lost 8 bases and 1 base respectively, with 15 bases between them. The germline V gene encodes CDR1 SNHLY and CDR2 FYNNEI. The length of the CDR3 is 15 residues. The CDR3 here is CASGLWAGSNQPQHF. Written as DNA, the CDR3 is TGTGCCAGCGGCCTATGGGCAGGGAGCAATCAGCCCCAGCATTTT. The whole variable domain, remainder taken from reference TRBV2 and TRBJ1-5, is EPEVTQTPSHQVTQMGQEVILRCVPISNHLYFYWYRQILGQKVEFLVSFYNNEISEKSEIFDDQFSVERPDGSNFTLKIRSTKLEDSAMYFCASGLWAGSNQPQHFGDGTRLSIL.

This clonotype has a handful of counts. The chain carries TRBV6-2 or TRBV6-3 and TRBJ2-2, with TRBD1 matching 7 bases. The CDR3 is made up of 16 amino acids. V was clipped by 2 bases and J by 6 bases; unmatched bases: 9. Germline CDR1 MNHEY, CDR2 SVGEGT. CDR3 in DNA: TGTGCCAGCAGTTACCCCTCTGACAGGGCCTCCGGGGAGCTGTTTTTT. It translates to CASSYPSDRASGELFF.

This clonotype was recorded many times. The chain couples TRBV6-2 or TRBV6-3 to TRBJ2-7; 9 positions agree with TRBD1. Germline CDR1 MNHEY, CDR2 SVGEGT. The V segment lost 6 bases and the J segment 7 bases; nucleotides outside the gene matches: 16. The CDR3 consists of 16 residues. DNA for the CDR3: TGTGCCAGCAGATCGGGACAGGGATCGGAATCGAGTGAGCAGTACTTC. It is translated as CASRSGQGSESSEQYF.

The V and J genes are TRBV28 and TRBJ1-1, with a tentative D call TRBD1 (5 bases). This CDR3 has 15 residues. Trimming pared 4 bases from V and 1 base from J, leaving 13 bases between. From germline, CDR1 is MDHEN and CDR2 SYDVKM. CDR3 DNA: TGTGCCAGCAGTTCCCGACTGACAGAGAACACTGAAGCTTTCTTT. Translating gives CASSSRLTENTEAFF.

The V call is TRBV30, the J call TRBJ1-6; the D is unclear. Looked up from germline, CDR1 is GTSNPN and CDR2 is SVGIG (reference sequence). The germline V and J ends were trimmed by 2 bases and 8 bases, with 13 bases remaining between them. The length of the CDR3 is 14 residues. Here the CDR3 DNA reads TGTGCCTGGAGTTCGGAGTTTGGGGATTCACCCCTCCACTTT. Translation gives CAWSSEFGDSPLHF.

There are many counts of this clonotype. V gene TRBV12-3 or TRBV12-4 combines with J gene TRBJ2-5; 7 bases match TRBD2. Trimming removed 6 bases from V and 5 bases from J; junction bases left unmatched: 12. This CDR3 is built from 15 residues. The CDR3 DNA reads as TGTGCCAGCAGCCCGATAGCGGGTGGCCTCGAGACCCAGTACTTC. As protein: CASSPIAGGLETQYF.

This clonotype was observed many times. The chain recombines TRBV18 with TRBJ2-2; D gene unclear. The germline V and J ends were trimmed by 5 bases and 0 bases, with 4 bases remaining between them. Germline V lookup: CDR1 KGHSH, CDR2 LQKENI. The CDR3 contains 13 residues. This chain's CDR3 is CASSASNTGELFF. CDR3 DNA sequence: TGTGCCAGCTCAGCATCGAACACCGGGGAGCTGTTTTTT.

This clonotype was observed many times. In DNA, the CDR3 is TGTGCCAGCAGTACCCAGGGAGGTAACACTGAAGCTTTCTTT. Its translation is CASSTQGGNTEAFF. The V and J genes are TRBV6-2 or TRBV6-3 and TRBJ1-1, with a possible D match to TRBD1 (5 bases). This CDR3 is 14 amino acids long. V gave up 5 bases and J gave up 2 bases, with 12 bases separating them. The V gene's germline CDR1 is MNHEY and CDR2 SVGEGT.

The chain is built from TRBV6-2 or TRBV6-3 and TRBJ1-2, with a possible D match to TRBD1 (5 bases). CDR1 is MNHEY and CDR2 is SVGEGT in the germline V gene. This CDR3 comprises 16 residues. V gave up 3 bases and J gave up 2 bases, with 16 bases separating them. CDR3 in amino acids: CASSYHLGRTNYGYTF. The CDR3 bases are TGTGCCAGCAGTTATCATTTGGGACGGACAAACTATGGCTACACCTTC.

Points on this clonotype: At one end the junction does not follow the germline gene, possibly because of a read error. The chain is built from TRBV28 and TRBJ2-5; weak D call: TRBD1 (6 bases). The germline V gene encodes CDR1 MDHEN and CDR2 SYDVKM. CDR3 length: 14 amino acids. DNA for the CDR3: TGTGCCAGCAGAAAGGGCGACAGGCAAGAGGCCCAGTACTTC. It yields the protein CASRKGDRQEAQYF.

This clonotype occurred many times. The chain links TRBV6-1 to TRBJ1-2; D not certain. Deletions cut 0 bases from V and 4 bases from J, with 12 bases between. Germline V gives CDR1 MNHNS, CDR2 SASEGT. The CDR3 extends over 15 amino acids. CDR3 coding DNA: TGTGCCAGCAGTGAAGCGGATCGGTGGGGCTATGGCTACACCTTC. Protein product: CASSEADRWGYGYTF.

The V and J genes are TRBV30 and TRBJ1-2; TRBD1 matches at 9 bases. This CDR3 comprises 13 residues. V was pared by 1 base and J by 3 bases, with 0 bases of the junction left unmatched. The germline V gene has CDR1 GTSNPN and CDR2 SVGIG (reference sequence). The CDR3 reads CAWSGQGDYGYTF. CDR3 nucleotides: TGTGCCTGGAGTGGACAGGGGGACTATGGCTACACCTTC.

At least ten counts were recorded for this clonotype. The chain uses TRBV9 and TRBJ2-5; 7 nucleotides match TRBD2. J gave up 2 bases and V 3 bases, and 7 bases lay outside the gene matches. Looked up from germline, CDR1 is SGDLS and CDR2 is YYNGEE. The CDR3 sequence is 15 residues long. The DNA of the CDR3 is TGTGCCAGCAGCGATGGGGAGGGAGATCAAGAGACCCAGTACTTC. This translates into CASSDGEGDQETQYF. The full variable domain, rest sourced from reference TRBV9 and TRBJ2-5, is DSGVTQTPKHLITATGQRVTLRCSPRSGDLSVYWYQQSLDQGLQFLIQYYNGEERAKGNILERFSAQQFPDLHSELNLSSLELGDSALYFCASSDGEGDQETQYFGPGTRLLVL.

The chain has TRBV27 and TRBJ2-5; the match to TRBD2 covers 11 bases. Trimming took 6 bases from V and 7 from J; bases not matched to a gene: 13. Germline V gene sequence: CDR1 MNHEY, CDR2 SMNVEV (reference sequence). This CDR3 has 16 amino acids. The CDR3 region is CASSPTGLAGLRTQYF. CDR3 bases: TGTGCCAGCAGCCCTACAGGACTAGCGGGCTTGAGGACCCAGTACTTC.